What follows are 5 T cell receptor beta chains derived from one specimen sequenced in a study of cytomegalovirus exposure and HLA in healthy donors. The PCR was carried out with 60 Vbeta primers and 13 Jbeta primers. Profiled with immunoSEQ multiplex PCR; TCRdb holds only in-frame clones, not every one. The sample shows about 180,000 clones, 70% to 80% of them seen only once. Sample: PBMCs. The receptors come from a male donor in good health and CMV-seronegative.

The chain recombines TRBV5-1 with TRBJ2-5; D ambiguous. Germline V lookup: CDR1 SGHRS, CDR2 YFSETQ. CDR3 length equals 14 residues. Trimming removed 0 bases from V and 5 bases from J, with 11 bases in between. CDR3 amino acids: CASSLVERWETQYF. As DNA, the CDR3 is TGCGCCAGCAGCTTGGTTGAGAGGTGGGAGACCCAGTACTTC.

In this sample, this clone turned up once. The chain has TRBV5-4 and TRBJ2-7, with D perhaps TRBD1 (5 bases). The V end was cut by 0 bases, the J end by 1 base, with 8 bases between. The CDR3 consists of 14 residues. Germline V CDR1 and CDR2: SGHNT, YYREEE (reference sequence). DNA of the CDR3: TGTGCCAGCAGCTTGGGGCAGGGTTCCTACGAGCAGTACTTC. Protein sequence: CASSLGQGSYEQYF.

The rearrangement joins TRBV9 to TRBJ2-7; the D gene is possibly TRBD2 (6 bases). Germline V gene sequence: CDR1 SGDLS, CDR2 YYNGEE. CDR3 size: 16 residues. V gave up 0 bases and J gave up 2 bases, with 15 bases separating them. The CDR3 loop reads CASSVAGGAPAYEQYF. CDR3 nucleotide sequence: TGTGCCAGCAGCGTAGCCGGCGGGGCACCAGCCTACGAGCAGTACTTC.

The chain is built from TRBV6-5 and TRBJ1-5, with D maybe TRBD1 (5 bases). Germline assignment: CDR1 MNHEY and CDR2 SVGAGI. The length of the CDR3 is 14 residues. V shed 2 bases and J shed 4 bases, with 9 bases lying between them. CDR3 loop: CASSYGALNQPQHF. The CDR3 coding sequence is TGTGCCAGCAGTTACGGGGCTCTAAATCAGCCCCAGCATTTT.

V gene TRBV4-1 combines with J gene TRBJ2-5, with D perhaps TRBD1 (5 bases). The CDR3 totals 15 residues. V lost 4 bases, J lost 1 base, and 13 bases lay in between. CDR1 is MGHRA, CDR2 YSYEKL, per germline. This chain's CDR3 is CASSLRQRIQETQYF. CDR3 bases: TGCGCCAGCAGCCTCAGACAGCGAATCCAAGAGACCCAGTACTTC.